Listed here are 10 T cell receptor beta chains from one sample, sequenced in a study of blood T cell repertoires in COVID-19. The protocol was immunoSEQ multiplex PCR, while the TCRdb copy is restricted to in-frame clones and leaves out a portion. The table records about 260,000 clones, about 86% of them present only once. Material: peripheral blood. The receptors originated from a man aged 18 to 30 with active or convalescent COVID-19.

The chain couples TRBV10-2 to TRBJ1-1; 9 bases map to TRBD1. Germline loops: CDR1 WSHSY, CDR2 SAAADI. The CDR3 totals 14 residues. J lost 4 bases, V lost 8 bases, and 8 bases had no gene match. In DNA, the CDR3 is TGCGCCAGCTTTGGGACAGGGTCGGGCACTGAAGCTTTCTTT. Translating gives CASFGTGSGTEAFF.

The chain recombines TRBV15 with TRBJ2-4, with a weak D call TRBD2 (5 bases). Germline V lookup: CDR1 LNHNV, CDR2 YYDKDF (reference sequence). The CDR3 extends over 15 amino acids. The V end lost 0 bases, the J end lost 1 base, and 7 bases lay between the germline ends. The CDR3 sequence is CATSRDRDAKNIQYF. The CDR3 DNA follows: TGTGCCACCAGCAGAGATCGGGATGCCAAAAACATTCAGTACTTC.

This clone is medium-sized within its sample. J is TRBJ2-1 and V is TRBV11-2, with 9 bases identical to TRBD1. This CDR3 is 12 amino acids long. V trimming: 8 bases; J trimming: 10 bases; junction bases outside the gene matches: 6. CDR1 is SGHAT, CDR2 FQNNGV, per germline. CDR3 loop: CASDRGAREQFF. The CDR3 DNA reads TGTGCCAGCGACAGGGGGGCTCGCGAGCAGTTCTTC.

This rearrangement joins TRBV11-2 to TRBJ2-1; D is unclear. The CDR3 consists of 13 residues. V was shortened by 1 base and J by 8 bases, with 9 bases between the two germline ends. Germline V gene lookup returns CDR1 SGHAT and CDR2 FQNNGV. CDR3 bases: TGTGCCAGCAGCTTAGGAGGTTGGCATGAGCAGTTCTTC. Translated, it gives CASSLGGWHEQFF.

The gene calls are TRBV18 and TRBJ2-5; D is perhaps TRBD2 (6 bases). There are 19 residues in the CDR3. Germline CDR1 KGHSH, CDR2 LQKENI. Between the trimmed V and J ends, which lost 1 base and 0 bases, there was a span of 21 bases. In DNA form, the CDR3 reads TGTGCCAGCTCACCACAAAACGGGGGAGTAACTAACTACCAAGAGACCCAGTACTTC. Amino acids: CASSPQNGGVTNYQETQYF. Variable domain in full (rest from reference TRBV18 and TRBJ2-5): NAGVMQNPRHLVRRRGQEARLRCSPMKGHSHVYWYRQLPEEGLKFMVYLQKENIIDESGMPKERFSAEFPKEGPSILRIQQVVRGDSAAYFCASSPQNGGVTNYQETQYFGPGTRLLVL.

The V call is TRBV27, the J call TRBJ1-6; D is perhaps TRBD1 (5 bases). CDR1 MNHEY and CDR2 SMNVEV come from the germline V gene (reference sequence). CDR3 size: 13 residues. Between the trimmed V and J ends, which lost 6 bases and 9 bases, there was a span of 12 bases. This CDR3 is CASRGRVGSPLHF. CDR3 in DNA: TGTGCCAGCAGGGGCAGGGTAGGTTCACCCCTCCACTTT.

The sample holds one count of this clone. The V and J genes are TRBV6-5 and TRBJ2-5; TRBD2 agrees at 7 bases. J lost 3 bases, V lost 3 bases, and 7 bases had no gene match. From germline, CDR1 is MNHEY and CDR2 SVGAGI. This CDR3 comprises 15 residues. CDR3: CASSYAGAEKETQYF. CDR3 DNA sequence: TGTGCCAGCAGTTATGCGGGAGCCGAAAAAGAGACCCAGTACTTC.

V is TRBV3-1 (or the pseudogene TRBV3-2) and J is TRBJ2-1; perhaps TRBD1 as D (6 bases). The CDR3 has 15 amino acids. Germline CDR1 is LGHDT and CDR2 is YNNKEL (reference sequence). V was clipped by 5 bases and J by 7 bases, with 18 bases between them. CDR3 bases: TGTGCCAGCAGCACTTTCGGGACATCCTCGAATGAGCAGTTCTTC. Protein: CASSTFGTSSNEQFF.

The gene calls are TRBV30 and TRBJ1-2; the match to TRBD1 covers 7 bases. J lost 2 bases, V lost 4 bases, and 4 bases had no gene match. This CDR3 spans 13 amino acids. Germline V CDR1 and CDR2: GTSNPN, SVGIG (reference sequence). CDR3: CAWNQGGNYGYTF. DNA for the CDR3: TGTGCCTGGAACCAGGGGGGAAACTATGGCTACACCTTC. Full variable domain (rest looked up from reference TRBV30 and TRBJ1-2): SQTIHQWPATLVQPVGSPLSLECTVEGTSNPNLYWYRQAAGRGLQLLFYSVGIGQISSEVPQNLSASRPQDRQFILSSKKLLLSDSGFYLCAWNQGGNYGYTFGSGTRLTVV.

The CDR3 here is CASSYTTDTQYF. CDR3 in DNA: TGCGCCAGCAGTTATACTACAGATACGCAGTATTTT. This chain connects TRBV5-1 to TRBJ2-3; no reliable D call. V was clipped by 5 bases and J by 3 bases, with 7 bases between them. CDR1 is SGHRS, CDR2 YFSETQ, per germline. There are 12 residues in the CDR3.